The 24 T cell receptor beta chains listed next were all sequenced from one sample in a study of T cells in Graves' hyperthyroidism and ophthalmopathy. RNA transcripts provided the source from which TCR beta CDR3 regions were amplified. Researchers ran a first-round RT-PCR on the TCR CDR3 using the HTBI primer set. TCRdb fed the multiplex PCR reads into MiXCR, producing one record per CDR3 protein. The table has about 690,000 distinct CDR3 sequences, around 15% seen once. The source material was blood. The source of these receptors is a man in his forties or fifties with Graves' hyperthyroidism.

This clonotype was recorded at least ten times. The chain carries TRBV7-3 and TRBJ2-1, with TRBD2 matching over 10 bases. The CDR3 is made up of 16 amino acids. The germline V gene encodes CDR1 SGHTA and CDR2 FQGTGA. The J segment lost 7 bases and the V segment lost 1 base, leaving 7 bases of the junction unmatched. CDR3: CASSLSLGLAPNEQFF. The CDR3, as DNA: TGTGCCAGCAGCTTAAGTTTGGGACTAGCGCCTAATGAGCAGTTCTTC.

Points on this clonotype: Here the CDR3 omits its conserved ending phenylalanine or tryptophan, so a read error is the likely source. The chain carries TRBV11-2 and TRBJ2-3; D gene uncertain. There are 12 residues in the CDR3. CDR1 and CDR2 (germline): SGHAT, FQNNGV. V was cut by 1 base and J by 5 bases, with 4 bases left in between. The CDR3 coding sequence is TGTGCCAGCAGCTTAGGTGGAGATACGCAGTATTTA. This gives the protein CASSLGGDTQYL.

V and J are TRBV28 and TRBJ2-3, with D maybe TRBD2 (6 bases). The CDR3 is 15 residues long. Per germline, CDR1 MDHEN and CDR2 SYDVKM. Trimming removed 6 bases at V and 2 bases at J, with 15 bases between. The chain's CDR3 is CASSSAGLTTDTQYF. The CDR3 DNA reads TGTGCCAGCAGCTCCGCGGGACTTACCACAGATACGCAGTATTTT.

This clonotype was counted at least ten times. This rearrangement joins TRBV28 to TRBJ2-7; no clear D. This CDR3 is built from 14 residues. V was shortened by 3 bases and J by 1 base, with 10 bases between the two germline ends. Germline CDR1 reads MDHEN; CDR2 reads SYDVKM. The CDR3 DNA sequence: TGTGCCAGCAGTTTGATACCGGAATCCTACGAGCAGTACTTC. It is translated as CASSLIPESYEQYF.

On this clonotype itself: Compared with germline, one end of the junction differs, possibly owing to a read error. The chain joins TRBV7-3 to TRBJ1-1; 10 positions match TRBD1. This CDR3 is built from 18 residues. Germline V gene sequence: CDR1 SGHTA, CDR2 FQGTGA. DNA for the CDR3: TGTGCCAGCAGCTTGGCGTTCGCCGGGACAGGGGCCGACACTGAAGCTTTATTT. It codes for CASSLAFAGTGADTEALF.

This clonotype was observed at least ten times. The CDR3 DNA follows: TGTGCCAGCAGCTACCCTCGGACAGGGGCGAACACTGAAGCTTTCTTT. Protein product: CASSYPRTGANTEAFF. The rearrangement joins TRBV7-9 to TRBJ1-1; 9 bases fit TRBD1. The CDR3 is made up of 16 amino acids. Unmatched junction bases numbered 7, after V lost 4 bases and J lost 1 base. Germline CDR1 and CDR2: SEHNR and FQNEAQ (reference sequence). Full variable domain (remainder filled in from reference TRBV7-9 and TRBJ1-1): DTGVSQNPRHKITKRGQNVTFRCDPISEHNRLYWYRQTLGQGPEFLTYFQNEAQLEKSRLLSDRFSAERPKGSFSTLEIQRTEQGDSAMYLCASSYPRTGANTEAFFGQGTRLTVV.

The rearrangement joins TRBV4-1 to TRBJ2-1; 9 bases map to TRBD2. The germline CDR1 and CDR2 sequences are MGHRA and YSYEKL. The CDR3 has 17 amino acids. Germline trimming cut 4 bases from V and 4 bases from J; bases unmatched to any gene: 11. Here the CDR3 reads CASSPSQETSGYNEQFF. In DNA form, the CDR3 reads TGCGCCAGCAGCCCGTCTCAAGAGACTAGCGGTTACAATGAGCAGTTCTTC.

This clonotype has ten or more counts. V and J are TRBV7-8 and TRBJ2-3, with D possibly TRBD2 on 6 matching bases. Trimming shortened V by 2 bases and J by 3 bases, and 12 bases separated the two germline ends. The CDR3 is 15 amino acids. From germline, CDR1 is SGHVS and CDR2 FQNEAQ. The CDR3 region is CASSLIGGRTDTQYF. In nucleotides, the CDR3 is TGTGCCAGCAGCTTAATTGGGGGGAGGACAGATACGCAGTATTTT. The full variable domain, in which reference TRBV7-8 and TRBJ2-3 provide the parts outside the CDR3, is GAGVSQSPRYKVAKRGQDVALRCDPISGHVSLFWYQQALGQGPEFLTYFQNEAQLDKSGLPSDRFFAERPEGSVSTLKIQRTQQEDSAVYLCASSLIGGRTDTQYFGPGTRLTVL.

In its sample, this clonotype was seen many times. This chain links TRBV27 with TRBJ1-1, with TRBD1 matching over 9 bases. The germline CDR1 and CDR2 sequences are MNHEY and SMNVEV (reference sequence). The CDR3 length is 16 residues. After removal of 5 bases from V and 3 bases from J, the junction contained 10 bases not matched to a gene. This CDR3 is CASSPTGGLLYTEAFF. The DNA of the CDR3 is TGTGCCAGCAGTCCAACAGGGGGCTTGTTGTACACTGAAGCTTTCTTT.

This clonotype occurred a few times. The chain joins TRBV19 to TRBJ2-4; weak D call: TRBD2 (5 bases). With 8 bases removed from V and 10 bases from J, the gap between germline ends came to 18 bases. The V gene's germline CDR1 is LNHDA and CDR2 SQIVND (reference sequence). The CDR3 is made up of 13 amino acids. CDR3 DNA: TGTGCCAGTTCTACGGGGTATTTCGGGATTCAGTACTTC. Amino acids: CASSTGYFGIQYF.

The chain recombines TRBV6-2 or TRBV6-3 with TRBJ1-2; possibly TRBD1 for D (5 bases). V lost 2 bases to trimming and J lost 4 bases, with 17 bases between them. The CDR3 totals 16 residues. From germline, CDR1 is MNHEY and CDR2 SVGEGT. Written as DNA, the CDR3 is TGTGCCAGCAGTTACGGGGCAGGGATGAATGTCTATGGCTACACCTTC. This encodes CASSYGAGMNVYGYTF.

This clonotype has only a few counts. The chain couples TRBV5-1 to TRBJ1-6, with 7 nucleotides matching TRBD1. From germline, CDR1 is SGHRS and CDR2 YFSETQ. This CDR3 is 17 amino acids long. Trimming cost V 4 bases and J 6 bases; bases outside gene matches: 13. The CDR3 nucleotides are TGCGCCAGCAGCCCCCGGGGAGGGGGCGCCTCTAATTCACCCCTCCACTTT. This sequence encodes CASSPRGGGASNSPLHF.

The rearrangement joins TRBV3-1 to TRBJ2-1; TRBD1 matches at 7 bases. Germline CDR1 reads LGHDT; CDR2 reads YNNKEL (reference sequence). The CDR3 totals 14 residues. The J segment lost 3 bases and the V segment lost 3 bases, leaving 2 bases of the junction unmatched. The CDR3 DNA follows: TGTGCCAGCAGCCACCGGACAGGCTACAATGAGCAGTTCTTC. The encoded protein is CASSHRTGYNEQFF.

This clonotype was found a few times. V is TRBV19 and J is TRBJ2-7; no clear D gene. The CDR3 has 14 amino acids. Trimming removed 3 bases from V and 2 bases from J, with 11 bases in between. CDR1 and CDR2 (germline): LNHDA, SQIVND (reference sequence). The CDR3 loop is CASSIGGRAYEQYF. The CDR3 DNA reads as TGTGCCAGTAGTATTGGTGGAAGGGCCTACGAGCAGTACTTC.

Many counts were recorded for this clonotype. The V and J genes are TRBV10-3 and TRBJ2-5; D possibly corresponds to TRBD2 (6 bases). The CDR3 covers 15 residues. V was cut by 0 bases and J by 1 base, with 9 bases left in between. Looked up from germline, CDR1 is ENHRY and CDR2 is SYGVKD. The CDR3 DNA follows: TGTGCCATCAGTGAGTCTCTAGCGTCCCAAGAGACCCAGTACTTC. Translation: CAISESLASQETQYF.

This chain joins TRBV27 and TRBJ2-7; TRBD1 might be the D (5 bases). The CDR3 consists of 15 residues. Looked up from germline, CDR1 is MNHEY and CDR2 is SMNVEV (reference sequence). The germline V and J ends were trimmed by 2 bases and 0 bases, with 11 bases remaining between them. DNA of the CDR3: TGTGCCAGCAGTTTACGACGACAGAACTCCTACGAGCAGTACTTC. Amino acid sequence: CASSLRRQNSYEQYF.

This clonotype has at least ten counts. The chain recombines TRBV28 with TRBJ2-3; D might be TRBD2 (5 bases). V dropped 5 bases and J dropped 3 bases, with 21 bases sitting between them. This CDR3 region has 17 residues. Germline V gene data show CDR1 as MDHEN and CDR2 as SYDVKM. CDR3 region: CASSDVTGFRVTDTQYF. CDR3 in DNA: TGTGCCAGCAGTGACGTTACGGGATTTAGGGTTACAGATACGCAGTATTTT. The full variable domain, in which reference TRBV28 and TRBJ2-3 provide the parts outside the CDR3, is DVKVTQSSRYLVKRTGEKVFLECVQDMDHENMFWYRQDPGLGLRLIYFSYDVKMKEKGDIPEGYSVSREKKERFSLILESASTNQTSMYLCASSDVTGFRVTDTQYFGPGTRLTVL.

The table lists this clonotype with many counts. This chain links TRBV28 with TRBJ2-7, with 7 bases that match TRBD1. J lost 4 bases, V lost 4 bases, and 13 bases had no gene match. There are 16 residues in the CDR3. The germline V gene has CDR1 MDHEN and CDR2 SYDVKM. CDR3 residues: CASSSAGRGREYEQYF. In DNA, the CDR3 is TGTGCCAGCAGTTCCGCGGGTAGGGGGCGCGAGTACGAGCAGTACTTC.

Of note for this clonotype: One end of the junction is discordant with germline, which a read error may explain. The chain combines TRBV6-1 with TRBJ2-1; TRBD2 matches at 11 bases. Looked up from germline, CDR1 is MNHNS and CDR2 is SASEGT. This CDR3 comprises 16 residues. The CDR3 DNA sequence: TGTGCCAGCAGTTGGACTCTAGCGGGAGGCTACAATGAGCAGTCCTTC. The encoded protein is CASSWTLAGGYNEQSF.

The rearrangement links TRBV10-3 to TRBJ1-3, with 7 nucleotides matching TRBD1. After removal of 3 bases from V and 0 bases from J, the junction contained 17 bases not matched to a gene. The CDR3 covers 20 residues. Germline CDR1 ENHRY, CDR2 SYGVKD. The CDR3 DNA follows: TGTGCCATCAGTGATTTCGGGGGCCTACAGGGGACCCGCTCTGGAAACACCATATATTTT. Encoded protein: CAISDFGGLQGTRSGNTIYF.

This clonotype occurred a few times. The chain has TRBV3-1 and TRBJ2-6; a weak D match, TRBD2 (5 bases). Germline V lookup: CDR1 LGHDT, CDR2 YNNKEL (reference sequence). CDR3 size: 15 residues. V lost 3 bases and J lost 4, with 10 bases in between. Here the CDR3 DNA reads TGTGCCAGCAGCCACAGAGGGCCCGGGGCCAACGTCCTGACTTTC. Protein: CASSHRGPGANVLTF.

The chain uses TRBV19 and TRBJ1-5; D is perhaps TRBD1 (5 bases). The CDR3 is made up of 13 amino acids. Per the germline V gene, CDR1 is LNHDA and CDR2 is SQIVND (reference sequence). Trimming left V 7 bases short and J 3 bases short, with 10 bases between. The CDR3 here is CASITGNNQPQHF. CDR3 bases: TGTGCCAGTATCACAGGTAACAATCAGCCCCAGCATTTT.

The V and J genes are TRBV7-8 and TRBJ2-7; 13 bases align to TRBD2. Trimming at V came to 4 bases and at J to 4 bases, leaving 4 bases not matched to a gene. CDR1 SGHVS and CDR2 FQNEAQ come from the germline V gene. CDR3 length equals 15 residues. This chain's CDR3 is CASSWTSGSTYEQYF. Written as DNA, the CDR3 is TGTGCCAGCAGCTGGACTAGCGGGAGTACATACGAGCAGTACTTC.

This clonotype was detected ten times or more. This sequence joins TRBV18 and TRBJ1-1; D unresolved. Germline-derived CDR1 and CDR2 are KGHSH and LQKENI. V gave up 1 base and J gave up 8 bases, with 11 bases separating them. The CDR3 contains 13 residues. CDR3 DNA sequence: TGTGCCAGCTCACCACTAGAAGCGTCCGAAGCTTTCTTT. It codes for CASSPLEASEAFF.